This T cell receptor (beta chain) was recovered during a study of response to subunit inactivated influenza vaccine. Using its own MiXCR run on the RT-PCR reads, TCRdb lists one record per CDR3 protein. The table lists approximately 500,000 distinct CDR3 sequences, over 10% of them singletons. Study-wide results and caveats: Only a handful of new T cells, the authors suggested, are recruited with each seasonal influenza vaccination.

The V end lost 2 bases, the J end lost 2 bases, and 13 bases lay between the germline ends. The germline V gene has CDR1 SGHVS and CDR2 FQNEAQ. The CDR3 sequence is 15 residues long. As to this clonotype: Its antigen is unidentified.

The chain is built from TRBV7-8 and TRBJ2-7; TRBD1 might be the D (6 bases). This TCR was recovered from a middle-aged man who received an inactivated influenza vaccine. The source material was PBMCs from blood, sampled roughly 48 days after vaccination. Written as DNA, the CDR3 is TGTGCCAGCAGCTTATGGGCAGGGGTTACCTACGAGCAGTACTTC. This sequence encodes CASSLWAGVTYEQYF. Filled out from reference TRBV7-8 and TRBJ2-7, the complete variable domain reads GAGVSQSPRYKVAKRGQDVALRCDPISGHVSLFWYQQALGQGPEFLTYFQNEAQLDKSGLPSDRFFAERPEGSVSTLKIQRTQQEDSAVYLCASSLWAGVTYEQYFGPGTRLTVT.